A selection of T cell receptor beta chains follows, all from one sample in a study of blood T cell repertoires in COVID-19. Assay used: immunoSEQ multiplex PCR; TCRdb lists only in-frame clones, some missing. The table has about 140,000 clones, 77% seen once. Sequenced: peripheral blood. The receptors stem from a woman between 45 and 65 years old with active or convalescent COVID-19. Both conserved end residues are part of each CDR3. D genes are given only for firm matches. Rows may omit the clone size; those that give it use once, few, many or a size class.

D gene: -
V gene: TRBV7-9
J gene: TRBJ2-7
clone size: -
CDR3 protein: CASSDTQGHRAYEQYF
CDR3 DNA: TGTGCCAGCAGCGACACCCAGGGACACCGTGCCTACGAGCAGTACTTC

D gene: -
V gene: TRBV21-1
J gene: TRBJ1-4
clone size: -
CDR3 protein: CASSNGGQGPEKLFF
CDR3 DNA: TGTGCCAGCAGCAATGGGGGACAGGGACCTGAAAAACTGTTTTTT

D gene: -
V gene: TRBV29-1
J gene: TRBJ1-5
clone size: -
CDR3 protein: CSVIQGGEQPQHF
CDR3 DNA: TGCAGCGTCATACAGGGTGGTGAACAGCCCCAGCATTTT

D gene: -
V gene: TRBV19
J gene: TRBJ1-6
clone size: few
CDR3 protein: CASSPHRDKNSPLHF
CDR3 DNA: TGTGCCAGTAGTCCGCACCGGGACAAGAATTCACCCCTCCACTTT

D gene: TRBD2
V gene: TRBV3-1/TRBV3-2
J gene: TRBJ2-7
clone size: -
CDR3 protein: CASSQGTSGSRYF
CDR3 DNA: TGTGCCAGCAGCCAAGGGACTAGCGGGAGTAGGTACTTC

D gene: -
V gene: TRBV4-3
J gene: TRBJ1-5
clone size: -
CDR3 protein: CASSQDEGNQPQHF
CDR3 DNA: TGCGCCAGCAGCCAAGATGAGGGCAATCAGCCCCAGCATTTT

D gene: TRBD2
V gene: TRBV2
J gene: TRBJ2-3
clone size: few
CDR3 protein: CASSDAGEDTQYF
CDR3 DNA: TGTGCCAGCAGTGATGCGGGAGAAGATACGCAGTATTTT

D gene: -
V gene: TRBV3-1/TRBV3-2
J gene: TRBJ2-5
clone size: -
CDR3 protein: CASSSFSAGLETQYF
CDR3 DNA: TGTGCCAGCAGCTCATTTTCGGCGGGATTGGAGACCCAGTACTTC

D gene: -
V gene: TRBV6-5
J gene: TRBJ1-6
clone size: -
CDR3 protein: CASNRAYNSPLHF
CDR3 DNA: TGTGCCAGCAACAGGGCCTATAATTCACCCCTCCACTTT

D gene: -
V gene: TRBV30
J gene: TRBJ1-3
clone size: few
CDR3 protein: CACPQGLGGNTIYF
CDR3 DNA: TGTGCCTGTCCCCAGGGCTTGGGGGGAAACACCATATATTTT

D gene: -
V gene: TRBV14
J gene: TRBJ1-2
clone size: few
CDR3 protein: CASSQDLRVNYGYTF
CDR3 DNA: TGTGCCAGCAGCCAAGATTTACGGGTTAACTATGGCTACACCTTC

D gene: TRBD1
V gene: TRBV7-3
J gene: TRBJ2-7
clone size: -
CDR3 protein: CASSKQGALDEQYF
CDR3 DNA: TGTGCCAGCAGCAAACAGGGGGCTCTCGACGAGCAGTACTTC

D gene: -
V gene: TRBV24-1
J gene: TRBJ1-5
clone size: once
CDR3 protein: CATSDRRWRRSNQPQHF
CDR3 DNA: TGTGCCACCAGTGACCGCCGTTGGAGGAGAAGCAATCAGCCCCAGCATTTT

D gene: TRBD1
V gene: TRBV5-1
J gene: TRBJ1-6
clone size: -
CDR3 protein: CASSSGDRHNSPLHF
CDR3 DNA: TGCGCCAGCAGCTCGGGGGACAGACATAATTCACCCCTCCACTTT

D gene: -
V gene: TRBV7-2
J gene: TRBJ1-3
clone size: -
CDR3 protein: CASSPRGTGNTIYF
CDR3 DNA: TGTGCCAGCAGTCCTAGGGGAACGGGAAACACCATATATTTT

D gene: TRBD2
V gene: TRBV27
J gene: TRBJ2-3
clone size: -
CDR3 protein: CASSLSFSGGVTDTQYF
CDR3 DNA: TGTGCCAGCAGTTTATCGTTTAGCGGGGGGGTCACAGATACGCAGTATTTT

D gene: -
V gene: TRBV19
J gene: TRBJ1-1
clone size: -
CDR3 protein: CASSAGAFKAFF
CDR3 DNA: TGTGCCAGTAGTGCGGGGGCTTTTAAAGCTTTCTTT

D gene: TRBD2
V gene: TRBV30
J gene: TRBJ2-7
clone size: -
CDR3 protein: CAWSMVAGFSYEQYF
CDR3 DNA: TGTGCCTGGAGTATGGTAGCGGGTTTCTCCTACGAGCAGTACTTC

D gene: -
V gene: TRBV7-9
J gene: TRBJ1-5
clone size: few
CDR3 protein: CASSLDRDQPQHF
CDR3 DNA: TGTGCCAGCAGCTTAGACAGGGATCAGCCCCAGCATTTT

D gene: -
V gene: TRBV11-3
J gene: TRBJ2-2
clone size: -
CDR3 protein: CASSFGVNTGELFF
CDR3 DNA: TGTGCCAGCAGCTTCGGAGTGAACACCGGGGAGCTGTTTTTT

D gene: -
V gene: TRBV19
J gene: TRBJ1-2
clone size: -
CDR3 protein: CASSIGGEDYGYTF
CDR3 DNA: TGTGCCAGTAGTATCGGTGGGGAGGACTATGGCTACACCTTC

D gene: TRBD1
V gene: TRBV4-2
J gene: TRBJ1-1
clone size: -
CDR3 protein: CASSQEIQGESNTEAFF
CDR3 DNA: TGTGCCAGCAGCCAAGAGATCCAGGGGGAATCGAACACTGAAGCTTTCTTT

D gene: -
V gene: TRBV10-3
J gene: TRBJ1-4
clone size: -
CDR3 protein: CAISESIVGREKLFF
CDR3 DNA: TGTGCCATCAGTGAGTCGATCGTAGGCAGGGAAAAACTGTTTTTT

D gene: -
V gene: TRBV7-9
J gene: TRBJ1-1
clone size: -
CDR3 protein: CASSPGQNTEAFF
CDR3 DNA: TGTGCCAGCAGCCCGGGACAGAACACTGAAGCTTTCTTT

D gene: TRBD2
V gene: TRBV19
J gene: TRBJ2-7
clone size: -
CDR3 protein: CASSITGGESYEQYF
CDR3 DNA: TGTGCCAGTAGTATAACGGGGGGGGAATCCTACGAGCAGTACTTC

D gene: TRBD1
V gene: TRBV7-6
J gene: TRBJ1-2
clone size: -
CDR3 protein: CASSPRQGEGYGYTF
CDR3 DNA: TGTGCCAGCAGCCCAAGACAGGGGGAAGGCTATGGCTACACCTTC

D gene: -
V gene: TRBV7-9
J gene: TRBJ2-3
clone size: -
CDR3 protein: CASSELGDTQYF
CDR3 DNA: TGTGCCAGCAGCGAGCTTGGAGATACGCAGTATTTT

D gene: TRBD2
V gene: TRBV4-2
J gene: TRBJ2-7
clone size: -
CDR3 protein: CASSQGASGRDEQYF
CDR3 DNA: TGTGCCAGCAGCCAAGGGGCTAGCGGGAGAGACGAGCAGTACTTC